The 7 T cell receptor beta chains reported below all come from one sample, sequenced in a study of shared clonotypes between healthy human individuals. Using immunoSEQ multiplex PCR, the repertoire was profiled, and TCRdb retains in-frame clones only, with some absent. This table holds roughly 1,000,000 clones, around 78% found once. Sequences were obtained from memory CD4+ T cells from PBMCs. The subset here: CD45RA-negative fraction. The receptors derive from a man younger than 30 in good health. Some clones in this sample may be carry-over from other donors' samples.

The chain combines TRBV7-2 with TRBJ1-5; D unclear. Germline lookup yields CDR1 SGHTA and CDR2 FQGNSA. CDR3 size: 13 residues. V lost 5 bases and J lost 1, with 6 bases in between. CDR3 nucleotide sequence: TGTGCCAGCAGCCGCGGGAGCAATCAGCCCCAGCATTTT. Protein product: CASSRGSNQPQHF.

V gene TRBV6-5 combines with J gene TRBJ2-1; either TRBD1 or TRBD2 may fit D (6 bases each). Deletions cut 0 bases from V and 0 bases from J, with 9 bases between. The germline CDR1 and CDR2 sequences are MNHEY and SVGAGI. CDR3 size: 16 residues. This chain's CDR3 is CASSYSGGVSYNEQFF. DNA of the CDR3: TGTGCCAGCAGTTACTCGGGGGGCGTCTCCTACAATGAGCAGTTCTTC.

This clone was seen more than once but under ten times. Other DNA sequences in this sample translate to the same CDR3. The chain couples TRBV7-9 to TRBJ1-6; D is perhaps TRBD1 (6 bases). The CDR3 runs to 15 residues. Trimming removed 3 bases from V and 6 bases from J, with 12 bases in between. Germline lookup yields CDR1 SEHNR and CDR2 FQNEAQ (reference sequence). This CDR3 reads CASSLGQGVNSPLHF. The CDR3, as DNA: TGTGCCAGCAGCTTGGGACAAGGAGTTAATTCACCCCTCCACTTT.

V and J are TRBV6-1 and TRBJ1-5; no definite D call. The CDR3 covers 14 residues. The V end lost 8 bases, the J end lost 2 bases, and 13 bases lay between the germline ends. Germline-derived CDR1 and CDR2 are MNHNS and SASEGT. As DNA, the CDR3 is TGTGCCAGCGGAAGGGAGGTAGGCAATCAGCCCCAGCATTTT. Its translation: CASGREVGNQPQHF.

The genes are TRBV5-4 and TRBJ2-7, with unresolved D. Germline CDR1 and CDR2: SGHNT and YYREEE (reference sequence). The CDR3 has 14 residues. V shed 5 bases and J shed 0 bases, with 12 bases lying between them. In nucleotides, the CDR3 is TGTGCCAGCAGTTCAATCCAGAGCTCCTACGAGCAGTACTTC. As protein: CASSSIQSSYEQYF.

The chain is built from TRBV5-1 and TRBJ2-7; 7 positions match TRBD1. V lost 4 bases to trimming and J lost 3 bases; unmatched junction nucleotides: 10. Per germline, CDR1 SGHRS and CDR2 YFSETQ. This CDR3 is 15 amino acids long. The CDR3 bases are TGCGCCAGCAGCCCATCTACAGGGGTATTCTACGAGCAGTACTTC. It codes for CASSPSTGVFYEQYF.

This chain joins TRBV4-1 and TRBJ1-1; 7 bases map to TRBD1. The J segment lost 7 bases and the V segment lost 4 bases, leaving 3 bases of the junction unmatched. The CDR3 totals 12 residues. CDR1 is MGHRA, CDR2 YSYEKL, per germline. Here the CDR3 DNA reads TGCGCCAGCAGCCGAGGGGACAGTGAAGCTTTCTTT. Its translation: CASSRGDSEAFF.